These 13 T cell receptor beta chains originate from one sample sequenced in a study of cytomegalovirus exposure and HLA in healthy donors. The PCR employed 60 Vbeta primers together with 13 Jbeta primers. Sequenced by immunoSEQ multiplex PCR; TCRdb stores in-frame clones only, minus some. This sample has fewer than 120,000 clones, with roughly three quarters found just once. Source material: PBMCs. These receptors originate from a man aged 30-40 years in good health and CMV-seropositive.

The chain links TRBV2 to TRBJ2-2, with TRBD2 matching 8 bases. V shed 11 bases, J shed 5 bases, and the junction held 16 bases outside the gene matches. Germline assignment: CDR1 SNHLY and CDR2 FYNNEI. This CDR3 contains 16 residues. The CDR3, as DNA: TGTGCCGGAAAGACTAGCGAGGGATTTGGGACCGGGGAGCTGTTTTTT. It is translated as CAGKTSEGFGTGELFF.

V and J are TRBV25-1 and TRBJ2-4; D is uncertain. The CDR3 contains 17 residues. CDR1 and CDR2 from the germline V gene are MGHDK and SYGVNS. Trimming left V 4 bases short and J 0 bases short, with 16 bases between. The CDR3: CASSGRNSLRAKNIQYF. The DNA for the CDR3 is TGTGCCAGCAGTGGACGCAACAGCTTAAGAGCCAAAAACATTCAGTACTTC.

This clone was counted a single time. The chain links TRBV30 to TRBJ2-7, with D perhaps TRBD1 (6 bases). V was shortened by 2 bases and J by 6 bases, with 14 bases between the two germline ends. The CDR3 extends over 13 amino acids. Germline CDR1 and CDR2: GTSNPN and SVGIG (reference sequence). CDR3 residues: CAWSNRVEREQYF. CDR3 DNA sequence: TGTGCCTGGAGTAACAGGGTTGAGCGCGAGCAGTACTTC. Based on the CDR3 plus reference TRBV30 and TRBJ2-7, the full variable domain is SQTIHQWPATLVQPVGSPLSLECTVEGTSNPNLYWYRQAAGRGLQLLFYSVGIGQISSEVPQNLSASRPQDRQFILSSKKLLLSDSGFYLCAWSNRVEREQYFGPGTRLTVT.

CDR3 DNA: TGCGCCAGCAGCGAGGGAGGAGGCCAGCCCCAGCATTTT. As protein: CASSEGGGQPQHF. This chain links TRBV5-1 with TRBJ1-5; no definite D call. The CDR3 consists of 13 residues. Trimming pared 4 bases from V and 7 bases from J, leaving 12 bases between. CDR1 and CDR2 (germline): SGHRS, YFSETQ.

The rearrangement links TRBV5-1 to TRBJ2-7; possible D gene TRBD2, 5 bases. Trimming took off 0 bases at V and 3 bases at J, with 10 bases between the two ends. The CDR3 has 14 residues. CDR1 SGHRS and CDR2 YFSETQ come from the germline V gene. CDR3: CASSLEGGFYEQYF. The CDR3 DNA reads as TGCGCCAGCAGCTTGGAAGGAGGCTTCTACGAGCAGTACTTC.

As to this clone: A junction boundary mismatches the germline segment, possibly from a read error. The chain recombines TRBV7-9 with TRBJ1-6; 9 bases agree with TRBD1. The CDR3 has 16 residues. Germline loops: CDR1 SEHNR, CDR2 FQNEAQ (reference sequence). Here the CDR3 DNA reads TGTTCCAGCAGCCCACCGGGGACAGGGAATAATTCACCCCTCCACTTT. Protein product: CSSSPPGTGNNSPLHF.

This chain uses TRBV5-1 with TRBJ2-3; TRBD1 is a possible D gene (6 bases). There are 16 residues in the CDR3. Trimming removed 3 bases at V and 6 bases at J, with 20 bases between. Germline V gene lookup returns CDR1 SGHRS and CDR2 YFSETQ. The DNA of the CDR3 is TGCGCCAGCAGCTGGACCTTCTCAGGGGAAGGGGATACGCAGTATTTT. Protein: CASSWTFSGEGDTQYF.

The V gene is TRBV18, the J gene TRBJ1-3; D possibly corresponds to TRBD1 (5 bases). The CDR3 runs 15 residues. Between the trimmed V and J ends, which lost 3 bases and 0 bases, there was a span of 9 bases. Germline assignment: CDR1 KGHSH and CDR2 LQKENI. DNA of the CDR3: TGTGCCAGCTCACCCTTGACAGCCTCTGGAAACACCATATATTTT. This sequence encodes CASSPLTASGNTIYF.

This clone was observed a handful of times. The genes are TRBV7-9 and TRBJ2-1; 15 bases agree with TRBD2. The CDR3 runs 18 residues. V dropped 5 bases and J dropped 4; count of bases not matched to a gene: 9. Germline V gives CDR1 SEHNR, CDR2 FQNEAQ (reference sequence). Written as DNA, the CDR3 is TGTGCCAGCAGCCCCACGGGACTAGCGGGGGGACGTTACAATGAGCAGTTCTTC. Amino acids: CASSPTGLAGGRYNEQFF.

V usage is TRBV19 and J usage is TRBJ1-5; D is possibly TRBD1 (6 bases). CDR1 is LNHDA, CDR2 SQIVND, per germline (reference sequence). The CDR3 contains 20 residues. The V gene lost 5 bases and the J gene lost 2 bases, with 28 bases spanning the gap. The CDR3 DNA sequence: TGTGCCAGTAGTCTCCCCCGAAAGACAGGTATTACTTCAGGCAATCAGCCCCAGCATTTT. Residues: CASSLPRKTGITSGNQPQHF.

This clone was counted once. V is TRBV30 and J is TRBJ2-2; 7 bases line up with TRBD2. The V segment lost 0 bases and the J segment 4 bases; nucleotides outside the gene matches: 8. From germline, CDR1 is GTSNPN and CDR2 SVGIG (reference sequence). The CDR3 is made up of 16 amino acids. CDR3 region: CAWSVDGGELTGELFF. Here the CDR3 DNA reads TGTGCCTGGAGTGTCGATGGGGGGGAACTCACCGGGGAGCTGTTTTTT.

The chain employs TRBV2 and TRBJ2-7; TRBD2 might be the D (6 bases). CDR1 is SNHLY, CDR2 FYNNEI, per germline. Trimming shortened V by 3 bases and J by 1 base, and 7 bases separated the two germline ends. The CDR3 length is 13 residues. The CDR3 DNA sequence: TGTGCCAGCAGTGACGCGGGGTCCTACGAGCAGTACTTC. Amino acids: CASSDAGSYEQYF.

CDR3 coding DNA: TGTGCCAGCTCACCACTCGCCGGGGGAGAGGGTGGCTACACCTTC. Translating gives CASSPLAGGEGGYTF. The V gene is TRBV18, the J gene TRBJ1-2, with D maybe TRBD1 (5 bases). The CDR3 totals 15 residues. CDR1 and CDR2 (germline): KGHSH, LQKENI. Trimming left V 1 base short and J 7 bases short, with 16 bases between.